This T cell receptor (beta chain) derives from a study of long-term antiretroviral therapy in people with HIV. A minimum of one pre-ART and two post-ART PBMC samples existed for each donor. The CDR3 has 14 residues. The V gene's germline CDR1 is GTSNPN and CDR2 SVGIG (reference sequence). V was clipped by 0 bases and J by 3 bases, with 8 bases between them. They ran version v3.0 of the immunoSEQ assay at survey level. Assay: immunoSEQ multiplex PCR; the TCRdb copy retains only in-frame clones and omits some. The table records about 33,000 clones, more than 60% of them present only once. The receptor's source is a woman in her fifties or sixties with HIV. The V gene is TRBV30, the J gene TRBJ1-4; possible D gene TRBD1, 5 bases. The material sequenced was unsorted PBMCs, taken 2 years after starting antiretroviral therapy. In DNA, the CDR3 is TGTGCCTGGAGTGTCGGGGCAGCTAATGAAAAACTGTTTTTT. Translation gives CAWSVGAANEKLFF.